This TCR beta chain was recorded in a study of graft-versus-host responses after intestinal transplantation. TCRdb's table, derived via immunoSEQ multiplex PCR, lists solely in-frame clones and lacks some. The sample holds fewer than 85,000 clones, approximately 96% seen once. Worth noting for this clone: Its antigen is as yet unknown.

The CDR3 is 19 residues long. Trimming removed 0 bases at V and 3 bases at J, with 23 bases between. From germline, CDR1 is MNHEY and CDR2 SMNVEV (reference sequence). The chain uses TRBV27 and TRBJ1-1; D is uncertain. The clonotype was recovered from a human donor who received an intestinal transplant. Sample: unstimulated CD8+ T cells sorted from spleen or lymph node cells, taken before intestinal transplant. CDR3 bases: TGTGCCAGCAGTTTATCTAAAATAGGTATTATAGAGAAAGACACTGAAGCTTTCTTT. It yields the protein CASSLSKIGIIEKDTEAFF.